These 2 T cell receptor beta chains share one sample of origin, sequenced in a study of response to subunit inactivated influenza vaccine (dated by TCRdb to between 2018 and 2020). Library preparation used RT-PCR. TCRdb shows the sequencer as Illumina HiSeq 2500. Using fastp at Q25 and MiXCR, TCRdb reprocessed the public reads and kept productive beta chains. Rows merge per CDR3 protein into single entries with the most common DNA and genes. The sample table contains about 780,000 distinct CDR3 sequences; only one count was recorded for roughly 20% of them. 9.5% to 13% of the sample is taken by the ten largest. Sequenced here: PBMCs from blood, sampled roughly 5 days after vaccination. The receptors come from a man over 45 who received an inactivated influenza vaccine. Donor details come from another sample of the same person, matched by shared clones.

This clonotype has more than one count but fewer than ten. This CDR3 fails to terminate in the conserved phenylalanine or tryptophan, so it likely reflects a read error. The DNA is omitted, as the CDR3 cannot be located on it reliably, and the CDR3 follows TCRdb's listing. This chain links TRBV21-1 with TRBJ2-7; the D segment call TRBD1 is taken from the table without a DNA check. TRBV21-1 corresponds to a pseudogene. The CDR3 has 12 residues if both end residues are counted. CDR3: CASSRMLPGTHL.

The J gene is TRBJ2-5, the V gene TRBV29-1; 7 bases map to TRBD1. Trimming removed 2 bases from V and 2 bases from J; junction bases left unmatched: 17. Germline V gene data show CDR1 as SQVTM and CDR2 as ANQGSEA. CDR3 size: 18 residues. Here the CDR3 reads CSVENEGPVGTAQETQYF. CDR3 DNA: TGCAGCGTTGAAAATGAAGGGCCTGTTGGGACAGCACAAGAGACCCAGTACTTC.